This T cell receptor beta chain appears in the sequencing data of a study of Ad26.COV2.S vaccination and SARS-CoV-2 variants (dated by TCRdb to 2020 to 2022). For the study in its entirety: Vaccine-arm donors were drawn from COV1001, a multicentre, randomized, double-blind, placebo-controlled phase I-IIa trial of Ad26.COV2.S in healthy adults. Throughout the experiments and outcome assessment, investigators stayed blinded to trial group allocation. A total of approximately 30 samples were included in the TCR-sequenced set, comprising about 20 Ad26.COV2.S vaccine recipients, 5 placebo recipients and 8 SARS-CoV-2 convalescent individuals. Ad26.COV2.S was given intramuscularly at 5x10^10 or 1x10^11 viral particles, as a single shot or as two shots 56 days apart. Participants in the trial were split at random into five groups of five each, receiving low-dose or high-dose Ad26.COV2.S once or twice, or else placebo on both occasions. Sequencing of the TCRbeta repertoire served to evaluate the specificity and breadth of SARS-CoV-2-reactive T cell receptors following Ad26.COV2.S vaccination.

CDR1 and CDR2, looked up from the germline V gene, are MNHEY and SVGEGT. Between the V and J ends, shortened by 4 bases and 2 bases respectively, the junction contains 12 bases. The CDR3 runs 15 amino acids, cysteine and phenylalanine included. Of the read, only the CDR3 DNA is kept; its 45 bases are in frame from base 1. The immunoSEQ Assay was used to sequence TCRbeta CDR3 regions. After extraction, genomic DNA underwent amplification by bias-controlled multiplex PCR, followed by high-throughput sequencing. In the paper's pipeline: Collapsing and filtering of sequences were performed to quantify the absolute abundance of each unique TCRbeta CDR3 region. Usable DNA was measured by amplifying reference genes present in all nucleated cells, and TCRbeta template counts were normalized to that usable DNA to estimate T cell fraction. Repertoire TCRs were annotated as SARS-CoV-2-specific when V gene, CDR3 amino acid sequence and J gene were exactly matched to a known reactive TCR set. MIRA supplied the reference SARS-CoV-2 TCR set, which was filtered for enrichment in COVID-19-positive ImmuneCODE repertoires so that public or cross-reactive TCRs were removed. Drawing on the MIRA antigens, annotated TCRs were analysed further at the level of specific ORF or position within ORF. Depth was the summed frequency of annotated unique rearrangements, while breadth was defined as annotated unique rearrangements over total unique productive rearrangements. Group comparisons of TCR breadth used two-sided Wilcoxon rank-sum tests. TCRdb holds this immuneACCESS table with in-frame rearrangements only. Some clones are missing; in checked studies, unresolved V genes explain under half, and the rest has no known cause. The DNA gave D and trimming, while V, J and clone size come from that table. Here the sample has about 480,000 clones; roughly 89% occur a single time. The ten largest clones take up 9.5% to 15% of the sample.

General findings and caveats noted by the study authors: After vaccination, substantial breadth of spike-specific CD8+ and CD4+ T cell responses was reported. Ad26.COV2.S recipients had higher spike-specific TCR breadth than placebo recipients (P = 0.0014). Non-spike TCR breadth was comparable between vaccine and placebo recipients, consistent with the vaccine containing only spike. According to the authors, total T cell responses may have been underestimated by the TCR breadth and depth analyses. The study lacked the statistical power to compare responses across vaccine doses or regimens.

This specimen's treatment or condition label, per the study, means: 15 to 20 received Ad26.COV2.S at low or high dose, single or two shots; several received placebo; per-sample allocation not given. For vaccine and placebo recipients, the sequenced repertoires came from samples collected on day 63 after the first injection. Between 29 July and 7 August 2020, Cohort 1b enrolled around 25 adults aged 18-55 years at one site in Boston, USA. Ad26.COV2.S was a replication-incompetent adenovirus type 26 vector that expressed a prefusion-stabilized SARS-CoV-2 spike protein derived from the original Wuhan strain. As to this clone: The specificity of this receptor is unknown. Nothing much larger sits one base from this clone, and base qualities are not available.

Rearrangement joined TRBV6-2 or TRBV6-3 to TRBJ2-1; TRBD1 might be the D gene, on 5 matching bases. The sequenced sample was peripheral blood, obtained in a trial of Ad26.COV2.S vaccine versus placebo. The source of this sequence is a person between 18 and 59 years old who received the Ad26.COV2.S COVID-19 vaccine or a placebo. The bases are TGTGCCAGCAGTTTGACAGTGAGTCCCTACAATGAGCAGTTCTTC. This translates into CASSLTVSPYNEQFF.